This TCR beta chain emerged from a study of blood T cell repertoires in COVID-19. CDR1 is GTSNPN and CDR2 is SVGIG in the germline V gene (reference sequence). Trimming stripped 1 base from V and 2 bases from J, with 8 bases between. This CDR3 has 13 amino acids. Using immunoSEQ multiplex PCR, the repertoire was profiled, and TCRdb retains in-frame clones only, with some absent. The sample has over 120,000 clones; 85% to 90% are singletons. This sequence joins TRBV30 and TRBJ1-2; the D is unclear. The sample consisted of peripheral blood. This clonotype originated in a man aged 55 to 70 with active or convalescent COVID-19. CDR3 bases: TGTGCCTGGAGTGGGACGGGGAACTATGGCTACACCTTC. This translates into CAWSGTGNYGYTF.